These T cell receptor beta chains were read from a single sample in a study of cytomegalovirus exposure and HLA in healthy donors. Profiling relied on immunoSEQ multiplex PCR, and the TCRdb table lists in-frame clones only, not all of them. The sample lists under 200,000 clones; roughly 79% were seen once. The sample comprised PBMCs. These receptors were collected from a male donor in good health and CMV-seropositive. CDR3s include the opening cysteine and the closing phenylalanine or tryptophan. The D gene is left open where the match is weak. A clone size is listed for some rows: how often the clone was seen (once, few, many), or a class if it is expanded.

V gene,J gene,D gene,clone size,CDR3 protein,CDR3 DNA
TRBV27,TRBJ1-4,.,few,CASSPPGTNEKLFF,TGTGCCAGCAGCCCCCCAGGGACTAATGAAAAACTGTTTTTT
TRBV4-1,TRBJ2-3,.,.,CASSQAVAGSTDTQYF,TGCGCCAGCAGCCAAGCAGTGGCGGGGAGCACAGATACGCAGTATTTT
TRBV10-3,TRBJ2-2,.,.,CAVLKEGHLLSGELFF,TGTGCCGTCCTGAAAGAGGGACACCTGTTGTCCGGGGAGCTGTTTTTT
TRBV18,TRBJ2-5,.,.,CASSGFGETQYF,TGTGCCAGCTCAGGGTTCGGGGAGACCCAGTACTTC
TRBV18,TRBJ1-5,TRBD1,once,CASSSDRGGSNQPQHF,TGTGCCAGCTCATCAGACAGGGGTGGGAGCAATCAGCCCCAGCATTTT
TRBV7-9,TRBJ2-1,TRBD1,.,CASSLGPLGTARYNEQFF,TGTGCCAGCAGCTTAGGGCCTTTGGGGACAGCTCGTTACAATGAGCAGTTCTTC
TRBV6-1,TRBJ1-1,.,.,CASNEGGRNTEAFF,TGTGCCAGCAACGAGGGAGGCAGGAACACTGAAGCTTTCTTT
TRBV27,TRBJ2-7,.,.,CASSFHAGYEQYF,TGTGCCAGCAGTTTCCATGCAGGCTACGAGCAGTACTTC
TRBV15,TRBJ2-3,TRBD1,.,CATSRDRGTDTQYF,TGTGCCACCAGCAGGGACAGGGGAACAGATACGCAGTATTTT
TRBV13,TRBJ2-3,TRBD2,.,CASSSSTGGATDTQYF,TGTGCCAGCAGCTCCTCGACGGGGGGGGCCACAGATACGCAGTATTTT
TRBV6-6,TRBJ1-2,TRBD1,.,CASSTSGGVWGYTF,TGTGCCAGCAGCACCTCAGGGGGCGTTTGGGGCTACACCTTC
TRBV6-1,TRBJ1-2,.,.,CASIQAGGLTYGYTF,TGTGCCAGCATTCAAGCGGGGGGGCTTACCTATGGCTACACCTTC
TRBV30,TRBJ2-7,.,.,CACTLGGYEQYF,TGTGCCTGTACCCTCGGCGGCTACGAGCAGTACTTC
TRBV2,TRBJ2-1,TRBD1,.,CASRAGTGFLNEQFF,TGTGCCAGCAGGGCCGGGACAGGGTTCTTAAATGAGCAGTTCTTC
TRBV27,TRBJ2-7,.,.,CASSLSFPGVYYEQYF,TGTGCCAGCAGTTTATCTTTCCCAGGGGTTTACTACGAGCAGTACTTC
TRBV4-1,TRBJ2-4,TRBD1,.,CASSQDRGRGRVQYF,TGCGCCAGCAGCCAAGATCGGGGCAGGGGGCGAGTTCAGTACTTC
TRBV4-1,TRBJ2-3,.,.,CASSQGAETDTQYF,TGCGCCAGCAGCCAAGGTGCCGAGACAGATACGCAGTATTTT
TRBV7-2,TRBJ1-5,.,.,CASSLETGNQPQHF,TGTGCCAGCAGCTTAGAGACAGGCAATCAGCCCCAGCATTTT
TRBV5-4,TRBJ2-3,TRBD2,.,CASSLGSGGADTQYF,TGTGCCAGCAGCTTGGGCTCGGGGGGGGCAGATACGCAGTATTTT
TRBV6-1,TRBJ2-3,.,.,CASSESGQRTDTQYF,TGTGCCAGCAGTGAAAGTGGACAACGCACAGATACGCAGTATTTT
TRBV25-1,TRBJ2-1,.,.,CASSVGGSYNEQFF,TGTGCCAGCAGTGTTGGGGGGTCCTACAATGAGCAGTTCTTC
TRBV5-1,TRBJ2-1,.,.,CASSFAGDEGNEQFF,TGCGCCAGCAGCTTTGCCGGGGATGAGGGCAATGAGCAGTTCTTC
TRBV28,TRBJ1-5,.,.,CASSLVQASSNQPQHF,TGTGCCAGCAGTTTAGTTCAGGCAAGTAGCAATCAGCCCCAGCATTTT